Detailed here is one TCR beta chain. What it binds is unknown. The sample comes from a study of T cells in Graves' hyperthyroidism and ophthalmopathy. Deletions cut 5 bases from V and 1 base from J, with 16 bases between. Germline V gene sequence: CDR1 DFQATT, CDR2 SNEGSKA (reference sequence). This CDR3 has 15 amino acids. Study-wide results and limits: A 13 V-J signature model discriminated ophthalmopathy versus stable hyperthyroidism. Most thyroid clonotypes expanded above 0.001 appeared in blood too.

Amplification of TCR beta CDR3 regions used RNA as the template. A set of HTBI primers served as the primers for a first-round RT-PCR of the TCR CDR3. TCRdb re-analysed the multiplex PCR reads in MiXCR, keeping a single row per CDR3 protein. The sample shows hundreds of thousands of distinct CDR3 sequences, around 14% of them seen only once. A lack of ophthalmopathy progression within 18 months defined stable Graves' hyperthyroidism. The PBMCs were sourced from fresh peripheral blood (about 9.7 ml). The J gene is TRBJ2-3, the V gene TRBV20-1; tentative D call: TRBD2 (7 bases). The clonotype originates from a woman aged 18-29 years with Graves' hyperthyroidism. The specimen sequenced was blood. In DNA form, the CDR3 reads TGCAGTGCTCGAAGAGGGGGGGGGCGCACAGATACGCAGTATTTT. The encoded protein is CSARRGGGRTDTQYF.